Listed here is a single T cell receptor (beta chain). The antigen remains undetermined. There are 18 residues in the CDR3. Unmatched junction bases numbered 10, after V lost 6 bases and J lost 0 bases. From germline, CDR1 is DFQATT and CDR2 SNEGSKA (reference sequence). The entry originates in a study of response to subunit inactivated influenza vaccine. Study-level points and caveats: It was suggested by the authors that few new T cells are recruited by each seasonal influenza vaccination.

TCRdb re-derived calls from the RT-PCR reads in MiXCR, one entry per CDR3 protein. The sample lists more than 700,000 distinct CDR3 sequences; approximately 21% were seen once. This receptor was identified in a man aged 50 to 60 who received an inactivated influenza vaccine. The chain combines TRBV20-1 with TRBJ2-3, with 15 bases aligning to TRBD2. Here the sequenced sample was PBMCs from blood, taken 5 days after vaccination. CDR3 DNA sequence: TGCAGTGCCTCCTGGACTAGCGGGGGGGCCCCTAGCACAGATACGCAGTATTTT. This encodes CSASWTSGGAPSTDTQYF.